The 7 T cell receptor beta chains below were found in one sample sequenced in a study of blood T cells in healthy people across ages. PCR was performed a second time for about 7 to 11 cycles using a sample-barcoded 5' primer and a J-beta primer mix. Using its own MiXCR run on the 5' RACE reads, TCRdb lists one record per CDR3 protein. The sample includes roughly 790,000 distinct CDR3 sequences, roughly 47% of them seen just once. The sequencing sample was made of blood. Receptors originate from a woman aged 60-70 years in good health.

This clonotype was seen a few times. The chain couples TRBV10-3 to TRBJ2-3; weak D call: TRBD1 (6 bases). Germline V gene sequence: CDR1 ENHRY, CDR2 SYGVKD. Trimming took off 10 bases at V and 4 bases at J, with 24 bases between the two ends. The CDR3 is made up of 16 amino acids. CDR3 in amino acids: CATTPGTLTGADTQYF. CDR3 DNA sequence: TGTGCCACCACTCCCGGGACACTTACGGGCGCAGATACGCAGTATTTT.

The gene calls are TRBV4-1 and TRBJ2-3; D is ambiguous. V lost 0 bases to trimming and J lost 6 bases, with 7 bases between them. Germline values: CDR1 MGHRA, CDR2 YSYEKL. This CDR3 spans 13 amino acids. Here the CDR3 reads CASSQDKVDTQYF. In DNA, the CDR3 is TGCGCCAGCAGCCAAGATAAAGTTGATACGCAGTATTTT.

This clonotype was recorded at least ten times. This CDR3 is CASSPRTSGRETQYF. The CDR3, as DNA: TGTGCCAGCAGCCCCCGGACTAGCGGGAGAGAGACCCAGTACTTC. The rearrangement links TRBV7-2 to TRBJ2-5; 13 bases are shared with TRBD2. The CDR3 runs 15 residues. Germline-derived CDR1 and CDR2 are SGHTA and FQGNSA. The ends lost 5 bases at V and 4 bases at J; junction bases unmatched: 4.

Regarding this clonotype: A much bigger clone sits one base away, suggesting this may be a read error. The V gene is TRBV12-3 or TRBV12-4, the J gene TRBJ2-1; the D gene is possibly TRBD2 (7 bases). Trimming took off 5 bases at V and 9 bases at J, with 17 bases between the two ends. The length of the CDR3 is 14 residues. The CDR3 DNA follows: TGTGCCAGCAGTCAGTGGGGGGGCCTCAGTGAGCAGTTCTTC. As protein: CASSQWGGLSEQFF.

The V call is TRBV25-1, the J call TRBJ1-6, with 9 bases fitting TRBD1. Germline V CDR1 and CDR2: MGHDK, SYGVNS. The CDR3 covers 13 residues. V lost 8 bases to trimming and J lost 7 bases; unmatched junction nucleotides: 3. This CDR3 reads CASRDRANSPLHF. CDR3 sequence (DNA): TGTGCCAGCCGGGACAGGGCCAATTCACCCCTCCACTTT.

The chain recombines TRBV12-3 or TRBV12-4 with TRBJ1-2, with D possibly being TRBD1 (6 bases). Trimming cost V 3 bases and J 6 bases, with 14 bases left between them. The CDR3 is 14 amino acids. The CDR3 loop reads CASSFIGGVNGYTF. CDR3 bases: TGTGCCAGCAGTTTTATCGGGGGCGTTAATGGCTACACCTTC.

V and J are TRBV20-1 and TRBJ1-5; weak D call: TRBD1 (5 bases). CDR1 is DFQATT and CDR2 is SNEGSKA in the germline V gene (reference sequence). This CDR3 is built from 14 residues. The V and J ends lost 3 bases and 2 bases respectively, with 11 bases between them. CDR3 loop: CSASSGLGNQPQHF. DNA for the CDR3: TGCAGTGCTAGTTCGGGGCTGGGCAATCAGCCCCAGCATTTT.